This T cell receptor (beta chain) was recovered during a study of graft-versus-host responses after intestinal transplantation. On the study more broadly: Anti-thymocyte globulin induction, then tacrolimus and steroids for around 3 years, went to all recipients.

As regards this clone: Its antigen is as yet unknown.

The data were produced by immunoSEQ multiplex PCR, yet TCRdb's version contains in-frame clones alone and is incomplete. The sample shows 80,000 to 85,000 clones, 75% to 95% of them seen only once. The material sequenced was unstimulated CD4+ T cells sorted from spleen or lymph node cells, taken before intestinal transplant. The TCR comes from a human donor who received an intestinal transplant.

The CDR3: CASSTLGPQGNGYTF. The CDR3 DNA reads TGTGCCAGCAGTACGTTGGGGCCTCAAGGCAATGGCTACACCTTC. The V and J genes are TRBV6-1 and TRBJ1-2, with D maybe TRBD1 (5 bases). Trimming pared 5 bases from V and 6 bases from J, leaving 19 bases between. Germline V gene sequence: CDR1 MNHNS, CDR2 SASEGT. The CDR3 consists of 15 residues.